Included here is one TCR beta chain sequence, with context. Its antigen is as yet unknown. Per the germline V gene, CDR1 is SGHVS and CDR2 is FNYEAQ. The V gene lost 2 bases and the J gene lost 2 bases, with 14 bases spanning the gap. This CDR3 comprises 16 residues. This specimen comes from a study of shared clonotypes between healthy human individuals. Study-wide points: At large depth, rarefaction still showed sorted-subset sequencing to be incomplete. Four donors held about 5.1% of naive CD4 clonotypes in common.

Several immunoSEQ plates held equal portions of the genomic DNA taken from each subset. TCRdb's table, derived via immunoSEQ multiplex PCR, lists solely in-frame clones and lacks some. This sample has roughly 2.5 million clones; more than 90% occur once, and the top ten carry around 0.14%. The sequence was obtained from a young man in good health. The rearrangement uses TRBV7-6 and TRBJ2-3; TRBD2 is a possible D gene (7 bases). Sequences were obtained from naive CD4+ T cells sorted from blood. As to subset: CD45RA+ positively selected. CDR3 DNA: TGTGCCAGCAGCTTAAGGGGGGGAACCACCACAGATACGCAGTATTTT. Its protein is CASSLRGGTTTDTQYF.